The 15 T cell receptor beta chains listed next were all sequenced from one sample in a study of T cell clones after liver transplantation. Method: immunoSEQ multiplex PCR; TCRdb's copy keeps in-frame clones and lacks some. The sample shows fewer than 85,000 clones, roughly 83% of them seen only once. Material: CD4+ T cells from blood, obtained at the 22-month timepoint. Source of these receptors: a human patient who received a liver transplant. A subset of T cells may come from the graft donor.

The rearrangement links TRBV11-3 to TRBJ1-1; no definite D call. Trimming cost V 0 bases and J 3 bases, with 8 bases left between them. Per germline, CDR1 SGHNT and CDR2 YENEEA. The CDR3 sequence is 14 residues long. CDR3 bases: TGTGCCAGCAGCTTAGACCCGACGGACACTGAAGCTTTCTTT. It specifies CASSLDPTDTEAFF.

The chain recombines TRBV5-1 with TRBJ2-7, with 12 bases fitting TRBD1. The V gene end was trimmed by 6 bases and the J gene end by 4 bases; junction bases not matched to a gene: 5. The germline gives CDR1 SGHRS, CDR2 YFSETQ. The CDR3 has 14 amino acids. The CDR3 sequence: CASNWGQGAYEQYF. In DNA form, the CDR3 reads TGCGCCAGCAACTGGGGACAGGGGGCTTACGAGCAGTACTTC.

The V and J genes are TRBV4-3 and TRBJ1-1; D ambiguous. The V gene lost 4 bases and the J gene lost 1 base, with 19 bases spanning the gap. CDR3 length: 17 residues. The germline gives CDR1 LGHNA, CDR2 YSLEER. The CDR3 region is CASSRQVLSSKNTEAFF. CDR3 nucleotide sequence: TGCGCCAGCAGCCGACAAGTTCTCTCTAGTAAGAACACTGAAGCTTTCTTT.

This chain uses TRBV21-1 with TRBJ2-5; the D call of TRBD1 is as the table states it, not checked on the DNA. TRBV21-1 is a listed pseudogene. The CDR3 spans 19 residues. The CDR3 reads CASSHPNLCHRSKIETQYF. CDR3 bases: TGTGCCAGCAGCCACCCCAACCTGTGTCACAGGAGTAAGATAGAGACCCAGTACTTC.

The chain joins TRBV6-1 to TRBJ1-2; TRBD1 agrees at 8 bases. This CDR3 is built from 15 residues. Germline V gene data show CDR1 as MNHNS and CDR2 as SASEGT. The J segment lost 3 bases and the V segment lost 4 bases, leaving 7 bases of the junction unmatched. CDR3 amino acids: CASSAGTGRDYGYTF. The CDR3 bases are TGTGCCAGCAGTGCAGGGACAGGTCGTGACTATGGCTACACCTTC.

The gene calls are TRBV6-1 and TRBJ1-4; a possible D gene is TRBD1 (5 bases). CDR1 is MNHNS, CDR2 SASEGT, per germline. V lost 2 bases and J lost 7, with 14 bases in between. The CDR3 sequence is 15 residues long. The CDR3 spells CASSERGSYSEKLFF. Written as DNA, the CDR3 is TGTGCCAGCAGTGAAAGGGGTTCCTACAGTGAAAAACTGTTTTTT.

This sequence joins TRBV6-1 and TRBJ1-1; TRBD1 is a possible D gene (5 bases). V was clipped by 4 bases and J by 6 bases, with 18 bases between them. Germline loops: CDR1 MNHNS, CDR2 SASEGT. This CDR3 has 15 residues. The CDR3 coding sequence is TGTGCCAGCAGTGCCCTGGGGGTCGGGTTCGCTGAAGCTTTCTTT. Its translation: CASSALGVGFAEAFF.

The chain recombines TRBV7-9 with TRBJ2-2; unclear D gene. Trimming cost V 5 bases and J 3 bases, with 16 bases left between them. CDR1 and CDR2 (germline): SEHNR, FQNEAQ (reference sequence). The CDR3 is made up of 16 amino acids. CDR3 DNA sequence: TGTGCCAGCAGCCCACCCACCCTTCGGGACACCGGGGAGCTGTTTTTT. As protein: CASSPPTLRDTGELFF.

The chain uses TRBV12-5 and TRBJ2-7; no reliable D call. Germline-derived CDR1 and CDR2 are LGHNT and FRNRAP. V was cut by 5 bases and J by 3 bases, with 11 bases left in between. There are 13 residues in the CDR3. This CDR3 reads CASGGRCFYEQYF. The CDR3 DNA reads TGTGCTAGTGGTGGAAGGTGTTTCTACGAGCAGTACTTC.

This rearrangement joins TRBV18 to TRBJ2-1, with a weak D call TRBD1 (5 bases). The germline V gene encodes CDR1 KGHSH and CDR2 LQKENI. Trimming took 1 base from V and 2 from J, leaving 12 bases between them. The CDR3 contains 16 residues. The CDR3 region is CASSPQNPGTYNEQFF. CDR3 DNA sequence: TGTGCCAGCTCACCACAGAATCCAGGGACCTACAATGAGCAGTTCTTC.

The rearrangement joins TRBV5-1 to TRBJ1-1; 12 bases fit TRBD1. Trimming removed 4 bases from V and 3 bases from J; junction bases left unmatched: 13. The CDR3 extends over 18 amino acids. The germline CDR1 and CDR2 sequences are SGHRS and YFSETQ. This chain's CDR3 is CASSGVGTGGIRDTEAFF. In nucleotides, the CDR3 is TGCGCCAGCAGCGGTGTGGGGACAGGGGGCATTAGGGACACTGAAGCTTTCTTT.

J is TRBJ1-2 and V is TRBV19; 8 nucleotides align to TRBD1. The CDR3 is 13 residues long. Germline V lookup: CDR1 LNHDA, CDR2 SQIVND (reference sequence). With 10 bases clipped from V and 4 bases from J, the junction kept 8 bases outside the gene matches. CDR3 region: CATAYRGGYGYTF. The CDR3 nucleotides read TGTGCCACCGCCTACAGGGGGGGCTATGGCTACACCTTC. The full variable domain, its missing parts supplied by reference TRBV19 and TRBJ1-2, is DGGITQSPKYLFRKEGQNVTLSCEQNLNHDAMYWYRQDPGQGLRLIYYSQIVNDFQKGDIAEGYSVSREKKESFPLTVTSAQKNPTAFYLCATAYRGGYGYTFGSGTRLTVV.

The chain employs TRBV5-1 and TRBJ2-1; D unclear. Germline CDR1 and CDR2: SGHRS and YFSETQ. V was clipped by 0 bases and J by 4 bases, with 2 bases between them. The CDR3 extends over 12 amino acids. The CDR3 is CASSLAYNEQFF. DNA for the CDR3: TGCGCCAGCAGCTTGGCGTACAATGAGCAGTTCTTC.

This clone was counted a few times. The chain combines TRBV6-1 with TRBJ1-4; maybe TRBD1 (5 bases). The germline CDR1 and CDR2 sequences are MNHNS and SASEGT. V was clipped by 4 bases and J by 5 bases, with 8 bases between them. The CDR3 extends over 13 amino acids. As DNA, the CDR3 is TGTGCCAGCAGTGCCCGGGGCAATGAAAAACTGTTTTTT. Its translation: CASSARGNEKLFF.

V and J are TRBV7-8 and TRBJ1-5; D is unresolved. The CDR3 runs to 15 residues. Germline CDR1 SGHVS, CDR2 FQNEAQ. V lost 5 bases and J 2 bases, leaving 13 bases between the germline ends. The CDR3 region has the DNA TGTGCCAGCAGCCCCGAAAGACAACGCAATCAGCCCCAGCATTTT. Its protein is CASSPERQRNQPQHF. Full variable domain (outside the CDR3, taken from reference TRBV7-8 and TRBJ1-5): GAGVSQSPRYKVAKRGQDVALRCDPISGHVSLFWYQQALGQGPEFLTYFQNEAQLDKSGLPSDRFFAERPEGSVSTLKIQRTQQEDSAVYLCASSPERQRNQPQHFGDGTRLSIL.